Shown below are 10 T cell receptor beta chains from a single sample sequenced in a study of blood T cell repertoires in COVID-19 (dated by TCRdb to 2018 to 2020). Libraries were constructed by the immunoSEQ multiplex PCR assay. As stored in TCRdb, this immuneACCESS dataset retains in-frame rearrangements with V and J assigned. A fraction of the clones does not appear; measured against another copy, unresolved V genes explain less than half of the discrepancy, and the remainder lacks a known reason. This sample holds under 200,000 clones; around 85% were observed only once. The top ten clonotypes cover approximately 11% of the sample. Sequenced sample: peripheral blood. The receptor set was obtained from a woman aged 55-75 years with COVID-19, enrolled during active disease.

This clone has just one count. The J gene is TRBJ1-2, the V gene TRBV10-3; 10 bases fit TRBD1. After removal of 8 bases from V and 7 bases from J, the junction contained 7 bases not matched to a gene. Germline V CDR1 and CDR2: ENHRY, SYGVKD. The CDR3 runs to 13 residues. CDR3 sequence (DNA): TGTGCCATCGCCGACAGGGGGCATGCTGGCTACACCTTC. It translates to CAIADRGHAGYTF.

The chain employs TRBV18 and TRBJ2-5, with D perhaps matching TRBD2 (6 bases). The CDR3 spans 12 residues. V lost 3 bases and J 7 bases, leaving 9 bases between the germline ends. Germline CDR1 KGHSH, CDR2 LQKENI. Written as DNA, the CDR3 is TGTGCCAGCTCACCGGAAGCGGGGACCCAGTACTTC. Its protein is CASSPEAGTQYF.

The chain has TRBV7-2 and TRBJ2-1; maybe TRBD1 (6 bases). The CDR3 is 14 residues long. Trimming removed 2 bases at V and 9 bases at J, with 14 bases between. Looked up from germline, CDR1 is SGHTA and CDR2 is FQGNSA. The CDR3 DNA is TGTGCCAGCAGCTTATTGCAGGGGTCCGGTGAGCAGTTCTTC. Amino acid sequence: CASSLLQGSGEQFF.

The genes are TRBV19 and TRBJ1-1, with D unresolved. Trimming removed 4 bases from V and 3 bases from J, with 12 bases in between. This CDR3 region has 14 residues. Germline V lookup: CDR1 LNHDA, CDR2 SQIVND (reference sequence). The CDR3 DNA follows: TGTGCCAGTAGTAAGTGGGTCCTAGACACTGAAGCTTTCTTT. Translated, it gives CASSKWVLDTEAFF.

The chain joins TRBV11-3 to TRBJ2-1, with 9 bases matching TRBD2. CDR1 and CDR2 (germline): SGHNT, YENEEA. This CDR3 is built from 17 residues. The V gene end was trimmed by 1 base and the J gene end by 9 bases; junction bases not matched to a gene: 13. This chain's CDR3 is CASSLGMREGHPPEQFF. The CDR3 DNA reads TGTGCCAGCAGCTTAGGTATGCGGGAGGGCCACCCACCTGAGCAGTTCTTC. The whole variable domain, filled in from reference TRBV11-3 and TRBJ2-1, reads EAGVVQSPRYKIIEKKQPVAFWCNPISGHNTLYWYLQNLGQGPELLIRYENEEAVDDSQLPKDRFSAERLKGVDSTLKIQPAELGDSAVYLCASSLGMREGHPPEQFFGPGTRLTVL.

V and J are TRBV30 and TRBJ1-4, with D maybe TRBD1 (5 bases). CDR3 length: 13 residues. CDR1 is GTSNPN and CDR2 is SVGIG in the germline V gene (reference sequence). Between the trimmed V and J ends, which lost 3 bases and 8 bases, there was a span of 13 bases. The CDR3 protein is CAWRPREGEKLFF. The CDR3 DNA follows: TGTGCCTGGAGGCCCAGGGAAGGGGAAAAACTGTTTTTT.

The rearrangement uses TRBV4-3 and TRBJ2-7, with D possibly TRBD1 on 6 matching bases. Germline V gene lookup returns CDR1 LGHNA and CDR2 YSLEER. This CDR3 contains 13 residues. The ends were cut back, 0 bases at V and 4 bases at J, with 7 bases in the middle. CDR3 residues: CASSQETGYEQYF. The CDR3 DNA reads TGCGCCAGCAGCCAAGAGACAGGTTACGAGCAGTACTTC.

This chain joins TRBV5-4 and TRBJ2-7; TRBD2 aligns across 8 bases. V lost 4 bases to trimming and J lost 3 bases; unmatched junction nucleotides: 15. Germline V gene lookup returns CDR1 SGHNT and CDR2 YYREEE (reference sequence). CDR3 length equals 17 residues. Here the CDR3 DNA reads TGTGCCAGCAGCCCCGGGGTAGCGGGACTCATAGGCTACGAGCAGTACTTC. Translation gives CASSPGVAGLIGYEQYF.

Remarks on this clone: Additional DNA sequences in this sample encode the identical CDR3. The gene calls are TRBV28 and TRBJ2-1; D is undetermined. The CDR3 is 11 amino acids. Germline loops: CDR1 MDHEN, CDR2 SYDVKM. V lost 6 bases, J lost 7 bases, and 7 bases lay in between. CDR3 in amino acids: CASSLYNEQFF. The DNA of the CDR3 is TGTGCCAGCAGCCTATATAATGAGCAGTTCTTC.

The chain's CDR3 is CASSLGWGRGTEAFF. The CDR3 DNA is TGTGCCAGCAGCTTAGGTTGGGGAAGGGGCACTGAAGCTTTCTTT. This chain links TRBV7-2 with TRBJ1-1, with D perhaps matching TRBD1 (5 bases). V gave up 1 base and J gave up 4 bases, with 13 bases separating them. CDR1 is SGHTA and CDR2 is FQGNSA in the germline V gene. The CDR3 is made up of 15 amino acids. The whole variable domain, remainder taken from reference TRBV7-2 and TRBJ1-1, is GAGVSQSPSNKVTEKGKDVELRCDPISGHTALYWYRQSLGQGLEFLIYFQGNSAPDKSGLPSDRFSAERTGGSVSTLTIQRTQQEDSAVYLCASSLGWGRGTEAFFGQGTRLTVV.